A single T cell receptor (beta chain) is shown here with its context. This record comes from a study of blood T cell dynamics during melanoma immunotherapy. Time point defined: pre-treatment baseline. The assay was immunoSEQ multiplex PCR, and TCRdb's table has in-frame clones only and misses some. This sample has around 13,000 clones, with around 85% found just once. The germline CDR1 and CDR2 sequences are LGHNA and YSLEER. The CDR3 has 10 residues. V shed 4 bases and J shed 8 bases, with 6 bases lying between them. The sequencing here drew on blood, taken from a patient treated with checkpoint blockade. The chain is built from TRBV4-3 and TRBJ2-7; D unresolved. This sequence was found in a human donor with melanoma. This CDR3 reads CASSPPKQYF. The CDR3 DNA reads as TGCGCCAGCAGCCCCCCAAAGCAGTACTTC.